The subject of this entry is one T cell receptor beta chain. One Seattle source followed patients from active infection through their disease course. The method was immunoSEQ multiplex PCR; TCRdb's version includes in-frame clones alone and lacks a portion of them. The top ten hold around 8.9% of the sample, which has under 200,000 clones, around 81% seen once. These data are taken from a study of blood T cell repertoires in COVID-19. The source is a woman older than 75 with COVID-19, enrolled during active disease. Sequencing was done on a sample of peripheral blood.

The CDR3 region has the DNA TGTGCCAGCAGCGTAGGGAGGGAGACGGGGGAGCAGTTCTTC. Its translation: CASSVGRETGEQFF. V usage is TRBV9 and J usage is TRBJ2-1; D possibly corresponds to TRBD2 (6 bases). This CDR3 spans 14 amino acids. Trimming took off 0 bases at V and 10 bases at J, with 14 bases between the two ends. The germline V gene encodes CDR1 SGDLS and CDR2 YYNGEE.